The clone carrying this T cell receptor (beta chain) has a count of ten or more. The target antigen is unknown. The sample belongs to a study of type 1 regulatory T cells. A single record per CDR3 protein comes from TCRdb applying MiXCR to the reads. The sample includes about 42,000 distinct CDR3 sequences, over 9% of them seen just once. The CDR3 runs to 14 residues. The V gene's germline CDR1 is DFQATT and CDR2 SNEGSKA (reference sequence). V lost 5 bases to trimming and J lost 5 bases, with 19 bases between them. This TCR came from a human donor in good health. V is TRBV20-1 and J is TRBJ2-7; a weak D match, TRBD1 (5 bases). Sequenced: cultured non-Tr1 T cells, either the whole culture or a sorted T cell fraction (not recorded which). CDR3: CSAPHSKGRHEQYF. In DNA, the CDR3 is TGCAGTGCTCCCCATTCCAAGGGGCGGCACGAGCAGTACTTC.